The present T cell receptor (beta chain) was sequenced within a study of blood T cell repertoires in COVID-19. Original processing notes: Amplified reference gene primers provided the basis for estimating nucleated cell counts. Data came from immunoSEQ multiplex PCR; TCRdb stores just in-frame clones and leaves some out. V, J and clone size were drawn from that table, and D and trimming were deduced from the DNA. Found here are approximately 60,000 clones, around 83% of them singletons; the top ten hold roughly 6.3%. Germline CDR1 and CDR2: MGHDK and SYGVNS. V dropped 7 bases and J dropped 2; count of bases not matched to a gene: 6. This CDR3 has 14 amino acids. This clone was counted once.

The rearrangement links TRBV25-1 to TRBJ2-5; 8 nucleotides align to TRBD2. This TCR derives from a human donor in a cohort sampled during active COVID-19. Sequenced sample: peripheral blood. CDR3 in DNA: TGTGCCAGCATAGACGGACTAGCTCAAGAGACCCAGTACTTC. Its translation: CASIDGLAQETQYF.